The sequence of this TCR beta chain was determined in a study of cytomegalovirus exposure and HLA in healthy donors. Study at large: Samples from HLA-typed donors yielded approximately 80 million unique TCRs in an early data release.

The PCR was carried out with 60 Vbeta primers and 13 Jbeta primers. Data came from immunoSEQ multiplex PCR; TCRdb stores just in-frame clones and leaves some out. The sample shows approximately 170,000 clones, less than 80% of them seen only once. Germline values: CDR1 MGHDK, CDR2 SYGVNS. V lost 4 bases and J 4 bases, leaving 15 bases between the germline ends. The CDR3 is 15 amino acids. Overall study results and limits: Later analysis demonstrated an association between a missense DCLRE1C variant and TCR beta V- and J-gene trimming.

Comments on this clone: What it binds is unknown.

The chain carries TRBV25-1 and TRBJ2-3, with TRBD1 as a possible D gene (6 bases). The specimen was PBMCs. The receptor was derived from a man aged 35 to 55 in good health and CMV-seronegative. For the CDR3, the DNA is TGTGCCAGCAGTGTCAGGGGCCCAGGCCCAGATACGCAGTATTTT. As protein: CASSVRGPGPDTQYF.